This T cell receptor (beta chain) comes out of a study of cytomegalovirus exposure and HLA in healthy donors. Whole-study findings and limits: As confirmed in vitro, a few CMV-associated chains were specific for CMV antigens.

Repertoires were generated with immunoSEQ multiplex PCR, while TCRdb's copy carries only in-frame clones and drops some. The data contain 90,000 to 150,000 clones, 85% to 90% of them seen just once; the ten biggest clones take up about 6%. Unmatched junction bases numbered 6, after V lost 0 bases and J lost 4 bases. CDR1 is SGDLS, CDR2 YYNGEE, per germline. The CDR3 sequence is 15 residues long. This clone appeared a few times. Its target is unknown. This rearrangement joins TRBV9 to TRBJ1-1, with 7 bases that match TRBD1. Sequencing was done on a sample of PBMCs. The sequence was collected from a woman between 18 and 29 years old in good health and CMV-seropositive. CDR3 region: CASSVASSGGTEAFF. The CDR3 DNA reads TGTGCCAGCAGCGTAGCTAGTTCAGGGGGCACTGAAGCTTTCTTT.